These T cell receptor beta chains were read from a single sample in a study of vaccination effects on CD4 cells after COVID-19. No antigens are known for them. Profiling relied on immunoSEQ multiplex PCR, and the TCRdb table lists in-frame clones only, not all of them. The data hold more than 35,000 clones, with just under 85% observed a single time. The material was CD4+ T cells from PBMCs cultured with HCoV-NL63 spike peptides, obtained after COVID-19 vaccination. These receptors originate from a human donor who received a COVID-19 vaccine. Some clones in this sample may be carry-over from other donors' samples. CDR3s include the opening cysteine and the closing phenylalanine or tryptophan. D genes are given only for firm matches. Where a row states a size, it is once, few, many or the class of an expanded clone; other rows omit it.

J gene,clone size,D gene,V gene,CDR3 DNA,CDR3 protein
TRBJ2-1,NA,TRBD1,TRBV10-3,TGTGCCATCAGTGAGTCACTAATCGGACAGGGGAGAGGCAATGAGCAGTTCTTC,CAISESLIGQGRGNEQFF
TRBJ2-3,NA,NA,TRBV19,TGTGCCAGTATGGGGGGAACTAGCTGGGGCACAGATACGCAGTATTTT,CASMGGTSWGTDTQYF
TRBJ1-1,NA,TRBD1,TRBV28,TGTGCCAGCAGCTTACCCCGCACAGGGGGCACTGAAGCTTTCTTT,CASSLPRTGGTEAFF
TRBJ1-3,NA,NA,TRBV5-5,TGTGCCAGCAGCTTGGAGGGGCCGGTCTCTGGAAACACCATATATTTT,CASSLEGPVSGNTIYF
TRBJ1-2,NA,TRBD1,TRBV27,TGTGCCAGCAGTTTATTTTCTCGTTTGGACAGGGGACCCTATGGCTACACCTTC,CASSLFSRLDRGPYGYTF
TRBJ2-1,NA,NA,TRBV2,TGTGCCAGCAGCGAAACTTCGACGGATGAGCAGTTCTTC,CASSETSTDEQFF
TRBJ1-2,few,NA,TRBV30,TGTGCCTGGAGCCCGACCGGGGTGGGTGGCTACACCTTC,CAWSPTGVGGYTF
TRBJ2-1,NA,TRBD2,TRBV6-5,TGTGCCAGCAGTTACTCGTTGCTAGCGGGGATGAATGAGCAGTTCTTC,CASSYSLLAGMNEQFF
TRBJ2-1,once,TRBD1,TRBV11-2,TGTGCCAGCAGCTTAGATCGGACAGGGGGTGAGCAGTTCTTC,CASSLDRTGGEQFF
TRBJ1-1,NA,NA,TRBV7-3,TGTGCCAGCAGCTTAAGCTGGGGGGGTGAAGCTTTCTTT,CASSLSWGGEAFF
TRBJ2-5,NA,NA,TRBV10-3,TGTGCCATCAGTGAGCGGCTTCAAGAGACCCAGTACTTC,CAISERLQETQYF
TRBJ2-1,NA,TRBD2,TRBV24-1,TGTGCCACCAGTTCTATAGCGGGGGGGGCCTACAATGAGCAGTTCTTC,CATSSIAGGAYNEQFF
TRBJ2-1,NA,TRBD1,TRBV15,TGTGCCACCAGAACGGGACAGGGCCGGGGAAATGAGCAGTTCTTC,CATRTGQGRGNEQFF
TRBJ2-2,NA,NA,TRBV24-1,TGTGCCACCAGGGAACAGGGGAACACCGGGGAGCTGTTTTTT,CATREQGNTGELFF
TRBJ2-3,NA,NA,TRBV10-3,TGTGCCATCAGTGATCCAGGGGGCACAGATACGCAGTATTTT,CAISDPGGTDTQYF
TRBJ2-2,NA,TRBD1,TRBV7-8,TGTGCCAGCAGCCGAGACAGGGTACGGACCGGGGAGCTGTTTTTT,CASSRDRVRTGELFF
TRBJ1-4,once,TRBD1,TRBV20-1,TGCAGTGCTAGTGACAGGGGAGGCGAAAAACTGTTTTTT,CSASDRGGEKLFF
TRBJ2-1,NA,TRBD2,TRBV24-1,TGTGCCACCAGTGAGGTTACTAGCGGGGGTCACAGCTCCTACAATGAGCAGTTCTTC,CATSEVTSGGHSSYNEQFF
TRBJ1-2,NA,TRBD1,TRBV3-1/TRBV3-2,TGTGCCAGCGGACAGGGGACTTCCTATGGCTACACCTTC,CASGQGTSYGYTF
TRBJ1-5,NA,NA,TRBV6-5,TGTGCCAGCATCTACCGCCCGGATCAGCCCCAGCATTTT,CASIYRPDQPQHF
TRBJ1-3,NA,NA,TRBV10-2,TGCGCCAGCGGGGTCAATGGAAACACCATATATTTT,CASGVNGNTIYF
TRBJ2-1,NA,NA,TRBV18,TGTGCCAGCTCTCCTACGGGGAACTACAATGAGCAGTTCTTC,CASSPTGNYNEQFF
TRBJ1-6,NA,NA,TRBV6-4,TGTGCCAGCAGTGACTGGGGGAATTCACCCCTCCACTTT,CASSDWGNSPLHF
TRBJ1-1,NA,NA,TRBV18,TGTGCCAGCTCACTTAGCCAGATGAACACTGAAGCTTTCTTT,CASSLSQMNTEAFF
TRBJ2-5,NA,TRBD1,TRBV3-1/TRBV3-2,TGTGCCAGCAGAGACAGCAGGGGGCAAGAGACCCAGTACTTC,CASRDSRGQETQYF
TRBJ2-5,NA,NA,TRBV24-1,TGTGCCACCGCCGGGGGAGGAGTCCAAGAGACCCAGTACTTC,CATAGGGVQETQYF
TRBJ2-2,few,NA,TRBV3-1/TRBV3-2,TGTGCCAGCAGCCCTCACAGGGTCACCGGGGAGCTGTTTTTT,CASSPHRVTGELFF
TRBJ2-3,NA,NA,TRBV6-5,TGTGCCAGCAGCCTACGTCGGGTTTCAGATACGCAGTATTTT,CASSLRRVSDTQYF
TRBJ1-2,NA,TRBD1,TRBV5-1,TGCGCCAGCAGCTATACAGGGGGCGACTATGGCTACACCTTC,CASSYTGGDYGYTF
TRBJ1-3,NA,TRBD1,TRBV5-1,TGCGCCAGCAGCTTGGAGACAGGGGCCGGAAACACCATATATTTT,CASSLETGAGNTIYF
TRBJ1-1,NA,NA,TRBV10-1,TGCGCCAGCAGTGTCAACCGGGACATGGGAACTGAAGCTTTCTTT,CASSVNRDMGTEAFF
TRBJ1-2,NA,TRBD1,TRBV6-4,TGTGCCACCCAGAAACGTACCGGGACAGGGGGGGAAGGCTACACCTTC,CATQKRTGTGGEGYTF
TRBJ2-1,NA,NA,TRBV2,TGTGCCAGCAGTGTCTTTATGAACAATGAGCAGTTCTTC,CASSVFMNNEQFF
TRBJ1-1,NA,NA,TRBV7-8,TGTGCCAGCAGCCCATACCCGTTGAGACCTAACACTGAAGCTTTCTTT,CASSPYPLRPNTEAFF
TRBJ2-3,NA,NA,TRBV6-6,TGTGCCAGCACTATTTTTCGGGGATCCTGGACAGATACGCAGTATTTT,CASTIFRGSWTDTQYF
TRBJ2-2,few,NA,TRBV12-5,TGTGCTAGTGATCTGGGCAGCTCGAACACCGGGGAGCTGTTTTTT,CASDLGSSNTGELFF
TRBJ2-5,NA,TRBD1,TRBV5-1,TGCGCCAGCAGCTTGGGGGCCGGCAGGGGGTACCAAGAGACCCAGTACTTC,CASSLGAGRGYQETQYF
TRBJ2-5,NA,TRBD1,TRBV19,TGTGCCAGTAGTATTTCAGCCAGGGGGCTTTATGAGACCCAGTACTTC,CASSISARGLYETQYF
TRBJ1-5,NA,TRBD1,TRBV9,TGTGCCAGCAGCGTAGGTGGACAGGGGGTCAATCAGCCCCAGCATTTT,CASSVGGQGVNQPQHF
TRBJ2-4,NA,NA,TRBV2,TGTGCCAGCCAGTGGGCGGGGGCCAGCAAAAACATTCAGTACTTC,CASQWAGASKNIQYF
TRBJ1-6,NA,NA,TRBV6-5,TGTGCCAGCAGTTACTCCTGGGTTGGGAATTCACCCCTCCACTTT,CASSYSWVGNSPLHF
TRBJ2-7,NA,TRBD1,TRBV29-1,TGCAGCGTTAGCTTCAGACAGGGCCACGAGCAGTACTTC,CSVSFRQGHEQYF
TRBJ2-5,NA,NA,TRBV5-4,TGTGCCAGCAGCTTGCTACCATTGCAAGAGACCCAGTACTTC,CASSLLPLQETQYF
TRBJ2-2,NA,NA,TRBV12-3/TRBV12-4,TGTGCCAGGAACACCGGGGAGCTGTTTTTT,CARNTGELFF
TRBJ1-4,NA,TRBD1,TRBV9,TGTGCCAGCAGCGTAGGATTGGGACAGGGAGATGAAAAACTGTTTTTT,CASSVGLGQGDEKLFF
TRBJ2-5,NA,TRBD2,TRBV27,TGTGCCAGCGGGAAAGCGGGGGAAAAGACCCAGTACTTC,CASGKAGEKTQYF
TRBJ2-6,NA,NA,TRBV6-2/TRBV6-3,TGTGCCAGCAGTAAAGGGGAATCTGGGGCCAACGTCCTGACTTTC,CASSKGESGANVLTF
TRBJ2-3,NA,NA,TRBV18,TGTGCCAGCTCACCGGCGGGAATCACAGATACGCAGTATTTT,CASSPAGITDTQYF